This T cell receptor (beta chain) originates from a study of T cell responses to AZD1222 COVID-19 vaccine. Some clones are missing from TCRdb's copy, which holds only in-frame ones; the method was immunoSEQ multiplex PCR. Of roughly 150,000 clones listed, over 85% are singletons. Germline-derived CDR1 and CDR2 are SGHRS and YFSETQ. V shed 5 bases and J 6 bases; nucleotides not matched to a gene: 7. The CDR3 runs to 13 residues. The rearrangement links TRBV5-1 to TRBJ1-1; 7 nucleotides align to TRBD1. Source: peripheral blood, taken on day 0 of AZD1222 vaccination. This sequence originates from an adult in good health. The CDR3 coding sequence is TGCGCCAGCAGGTTAGGGGGCTTCCCTGAAGCTTTCTTT. This sequence encodes CASRLGGFPEAFF. Based on the CDR3 plus reference TRBV5-1 and TRBJ1-1, the full variable domain is KAGVTQTPRYLIKTRGQQVTLSCSPISGHRSVSWYQQTPGQGLQFLFEYFSETQRNKGNFPGRFSGRQFSNSRSEMNVSTLELGDSALYLCASRLGGFPEAFFGQGTRLTVV.